These 31 T cell receptor beta chains were all obtained from the same sample, sequenced in a study of T cell responses to AZD1222 COVID-19 vaccine. Profiled with immunoSEQ multiplex PCR; TCRdb holds only in-frame clones, not every one. Among some 80,000 clones listed, about 90% were seen once. The sequencing here drew on peripheral blood, taken on day 0 of AZD1222 vaccination. Every receptor here comes from an adult in good health.

This chain uses TRBV19 with TRBJ1-2, with TRBD1 identical over 8 bases. This CDR3 has 13 amino acids. V shed 3 bases, J shed 10 bases, and the junction held 7 bases outside the gene matches. CDR1 is LNHDA and CDR2 is SQIVND in the germline V gene (reference sequence). CDR3 sequence reads: CASSIWGQEAYTF. Here the CDR3 DNA reads TGTGCCAGTAGTATCTGGGGACAGGAAGCCTACACCTTC.

J is TRBJ1-4 and V is TRBV10-3; 9 bases line up with TRBD1. This CDR3 contains 15 residues. Germline CDR1 ENHRY, CDR2 SYGVKD. Trimming cost V 5 bases and J 7 bases; bases outside gene matches: 8. In DNA, the CDR3 is TGTGCCATCAGTTCAGGGACAGGGAGGGTTGAAAAACTGTTTTTT. Translation: CAISSGTGRVEKLFF.

The rearrangement links TRBV6-4 to TRBJ1-5; 8 bases align to TRBD1. The ends lost 5 bases at V and 2 bases at J; junction bases unmatched: 14. There are 18 residues in the CDR3. Germline values: CDR1 MRHNA, CDR2 SNTAGT. The CDR3 nucleotides are TGTGCCAGCAGTTTCGGACAGGGCTGGTTAGTGCGCAATCAGCCCCAGCATTTT. It is translated as CASSFGQGWLVRNQPQHF.

This rearrangement joins TRBV7-2 to TRBJ2-7; unclear D gene. V gave up 5 bases and J gave up 9 bases, with 17 bases separating them. The CDR3 is 13 amino acids. Germline CDR1 and CDR2: SGHTA and FQGNSA. The CDR3 is CASSESPASLQYF. CDR3 sequence (DNA): TGTGCCAGCAGCGAAAGTCCCGCCTCGTTGCAGTACTTC.

The rearrangement joins TRBV3-1 (or the pseudogene TRBV3-2) to TRBJ1-3; D gene uncertain. The ends were cut back, 3 bases at V and 2 bases at J, with 5 bases in the middle. This CDR3 is built from 13 residues. Germline assignment: CDR1 LGHDT and CDR2 YNNKEL (reference sequence). CDR3 region: CASSQGTGNTIYF. The CDR3, as DNA: TGTGCCAGCAGCCAGGGGACTGGAAACACCATATATTTT.

This clone was observed a handful of times. The CDR3 here is CASSQIWIAGVGWTGELFF. The CDR3 DNA reads as TGCGCCAGCAGCCAAATTTGGATAGCGGGTGTTGGGTGGACCGGGGAGCTGTTTTTT. The chain is built from TRBV4-1 and TRBJ2-2, with 7 bases aligning to TRBD2. The germline V gene has CDR1 MGHRA and CDR2 YSYEKL. The CDR3 extends over 19 amino acids. V trimming: 2 bases; J trimming: 5 bases; junction bases outside the gene matches: 17.

The rearrangement uses TRBV15 and TRBJ2-6; TRBD2 is a possible D gene (5 bases). Trimming left V 0 bases short and J 5 bases short, with 11 bases between. Germline assignment: CDR1 LNHNV and CDR2 YYDKDF (reference sequence). The CDR3 has 16 amino acids. CDR3 region: CATSRDRGGRANVLTF. Here the CDR3 DNA reads TGTGCCACCAGCAGAGATCGGGGTGGGAGGGCCAACGTCCTGACTTTC.

This sequence joins TRBV19 and TRBJ1-2, with a weak D call TRBD1 (6 bases). This CDR3 has 16 amino acids. Germline V gene sequence: CDR1 LNHDA, CDR2 SQIVND (reference sequence). V lost 5 bases, J lost 4 bases, and 20 bases lay in between. The chain's CDR3 is CASSPGGRGDLYGYTF. DNA for the CDR3: TGTGCCAGTAGTCCCGGGGGCAGGGGCGACCTCTATGGCTACACCTTC.

The chain uses TRBV3-1 (or the pseudogene TRBV3-2) and TRBJ2-1; D gene uncertain. Germline lookup yields CDR1 LGHDT and CDR2 YNNKEL (reference sequence). This CDR3 comprises 14 residues. V lost 3 bases and J lost 10, with 16 bases in between. This CDR3 is CASSHARARGEQFF. In nucleotides, the CDR3 is TGTGCCAGCAGCCACGCCCGGGCCCGAGGCGAGCAGTTCTTC.

The chain employs TRBV11-2 and TRBJ2-7; weak D call: TRBD1 (6 bases). The ends were cut back, 5 bases at V and 1 base at J, with 9 bases in the middle. Germline V gene lookup returns CDR1 SGHAT and CDR2 FQNNGV. The CDR3 runs 13 residues. CDR3 in amino acids: CASSLGQSYEQYF. The CDR3 DNA follows: TGTGCCAGCAGCCTAGGACAGTCCTACGAGCAGTACTTC.

The chain has TRBV24-1 and TRBJ1-1; 9 bases are shared with TRBD1. V was pared by 3 bases and J by 5 bases, with 6 bases of the junction left unmatched. The CDR3 runs 15 residues. In germline, CDR1 is KGHDR, CDR2 SFDVKD. This CDR3 is CATSDAGTGLTEAFF. CDR3 sequence (DNA): TGTGCCACCAGTGATGCCGGGACAGGGCTGACTGAAGCTTTCTTT.

J is TRBJ1-4 and V is TRBV5-5; 7 positions match TRBD1. Germline values: CDR1 SGHKS, CDR2 YYEKEE (reference sequence). V was pared by 0 bases and J by 5 bases, with 7 bases of the junction left unmatched. The CDR3 extends over 16 amino acids. In DNA, the CDR3 is TGTGCCAGCAGCTTGGGACAGGGCGCGTCAAATGAAAAACTGTTTTTT. Its translation is CASSLGQGASNEKLFF. Based on the CDR3 plus reference TRBV5-5 and TRBJ1-4, the full variable domain is DAGVTQSPTHLIKTRGQQVTLRCSPISGHKSVSWYQQVLGQGPQFIFQYYEKEERGRGNFPDRFSARQFPNYSSELNVNALLLGDSALYLCASSLGQGASNEKLFFGSGTQLSVL.

The CDR3 loop is CATSRGYSGDRYEQYF. The DNA of the CDR3 is TGTGCCACCAGCAGAGGGTATAGCGGGGACCGCTACGAGCAGTACTTC. The chain combines TRBV15 with TRBJ2-7; 8 nucleotides agree with TRBD2. Germline CDR1 LNHNV, CDR2 YYDKDF (reference sequence). This CDR3 is 16 amino acids long. V gave up 1 base and J gave up 3 bases; unmatched junction bases: 8.

Only a few counts were recorded for this clone. This chain links TRBV4-1 with TRBJ1-6; D is unresolved. Germline CDR1 reads MGHRA; CDR2 reads YSYEKL. The V and J ends lost 1 base and 7 bases respectively, with 17 bases between them. The CDR3 has 17 residues. In DNA, the CDR3 is TGCGCCAGCAGCCAAGGGATCCTGTCAGGCTGGAATTCACCCCTCCACTTT. Protein: CASSQGILSGWNSPLHF.

The chain recombines TRBV13 with TRBJ2-1; TRBD1 is a possible D gene (5 bases). V lost 3 bases and J lost 2, with 14 bases in between. Per germline, CDR1 PRHDT and CDR2 FYEKMQ (reference sequence). CDR3 length equals 16 residues. The DNA for the CDR3 is TGTGCCAGCAGCTTCCCTCAGGGCAGAGCCTACAATGAGCAGTTCTTC. Its protein product is CASSFPQGRAYNEQFF.

In regard to this clone: An end of the junction differs from the germline gene, which may be a read error. This sequence joins TRBV6-4 and TRBJ1-5, with TRBD1 matching over 7 bases. Germline V CDR1 and CDR2: MRHNA, SNTAGT. CDR3 length: 15 amino acids. The CDR3 nucleotides are TGTGCCAGCAGTGACGGGACAGACACAAATCATCCCCAGCATTTT. It translates to CASSDGTDTNHPQHF.

This chain connects TRBV18 to TRBJ2-5, with D unclear. Deletions cut 5 bases from V and 6 bases from J, with 16 bases between. Looked up from germline, CDR1 is KGHSH and CDR2 is LQKENI. The CDR3 runs to 14 residues. The CDR3: CASSDGRRLQTQYF. The CDR3 DNA reads TGTGCCAGCTCAGATGGGCGCAGGTTGCAGACCCAGTACTTC.

V is TRBV7-2 and J is TRBJ1-5, with D possibly being TRBD1 (6 bases). CDR1 and CDR2 (germline): SGHTA, FQGNSA. The CDR3 has 15 amino acids. Trimming pared 5 bases from V and 1 base from J, leaving 12 bases between. CDR3 nucleotide sequence: TGTGCCAGCAGCCGGGACACCTTCAGCAATCAGCCCCAGCATTTT. Encoded protein: CASSRDTFSNQPQHF.

V and J are TRBV4-1 and TRBJ1-5; the D gene is possibly TRBD1 (6 bases). Trimming left V 2 bases short and J 5 bases short, with 10 bases between. CDR1 is MGHRA and CDR2 is YSYEKL in the germline V gene. CDR3 length: 14 residues. CDR3 sequence reads: CASSQTGRDQPQHF. CDR3 nucleotide sequence: TGCGCCAGCAGCCAAACAGGGAGAGATCAGCCCCAGCATTTT.

The V and J genes are TRBV24-1 and TRBJ2-7, with 8 bases aligning to TRBD1. CDR3 size: 15 residues. After removal of 6 bases from V and 3 bases from J, the junction contained 9 bases not matched to a gene. Germline lookup yields CDR1 KGHDR and CDR2 SFDVKD. DNA for the CDR3: TGTGCCACCAGTTCAGGGGCAGGGGGCTTCTACGAGCAGTACTTC. Its translation is CATSSGAGGFYEQYF.

This chain joins TRBV9 and TRBJ1-3; D is possibly TRBD1 (5 bases). V gave up 5 bases and J gave up 2 bases, with 5 bases separating them. The CDR3 covers 12 residues. In germline, CDR1 is SGDLS, CDR2 YYNGEE. CDR3 nucleotides: TGTGCCAGCAGGGGGGCTGGAAACACCATATATTTT. Its protein product is CASRGAGNTIYF.

The rearrangement uses TRBV19 and TRBJ1-5; 7 positions match TRBD1. The J segment lost 4 bases and the V segment lost 1 base, leaving 4 bases of the junction unmatched. The CDR3 length is 15 residues. CDR1 LNHDA and CDR2 SQIVND come from the germline V gene (reference sequence). CDR3 sequence reads: CASSIGQGANQPQHF. The CDR3 DNA sequence: TGTGCCAGTAGTATAGGACAGGGTGCGAATCAGCCCCAGCATTTT.

The chain links TRBV5-6 to TRBJ2-7, with a weak D call TRBD2 (5 bases). Deletions cut 1 base from V and 3 bases from J, with 14 bases between. The CDR3 sequence is 15 residues long. Germline loops: CDR1 SGHDT, CDR2 YYEEEE. For the CDR3, the DNA is TGTGCCAGCAGCTTGAGGGCCGGGGAAATCTACGAGCAGTACTTC. Protein product: CASSLRAGEIYEQYF.

This clone was seen once. This CDR3 is CATTASGTNTGELFF. CDR3 sequence (DNA): TGTGCCACTACGGCGAGCGGGACGAACACCGGGGAGCTGTTTTTT. The chain links TRBV2 to TRBJ2-2, with TRBD2 matching 7 bases. CDR1 SNHLY and CDR2 FYNNEI come from the germline V gene. J lost 0 bases, V lost 10 bases, and 8 bases had no gene match. This CDR3 is 15 amino acids long.

V is TRBV11-3 and J is TRBJ2-1, with 9 bases lining up with TRBD2. Looked up from germline, CDR1 is SGHNT and CDR2 is YENEEA. J was trimmed by 8 bases and V by 1 base; bases with no gene match: 6. The CDR3 runs to 15 residues. CDR3 protein: CASSLGGGALDEQFF. The CDR3 DNA sequence: TGTGCCAGCAGCTTAGGCGGGGGGGCTTTGGATGAGCAGTTCTTC.

This chain connects TRBV30 to TRBJ1-1; 7 bases map to TRBD1. The CDR3 consists of 13 residues. The germline CDR1 and CDR2 sequences are GTSNPN and SVGIG (reference sequence). After removal of 8 bases from V and 0 bases from J, the junction contained 6 bases not matched to a gene. CDR3 in amino acids: CARTGNMNTEAFF. CDR3 in DNA: TGTGCCCGGACAGGAAACATGAACACTGAAGCTTTCTTT.

V usage is TRBV15 and J usage is TRBJ1-3; D ambiguous. There are 14 residues in the CDR3. Germline V gives CDR1 LNHNV, CDR2 YYDKDF (reference sequence). V was pared by 0 bases and J by 4 bases, with 7 bases between. Written as DNA, the CDR3 is TGTGCCACCAGCAGAGATGTTACAGGAAACACCATATATTTT. This codes for CATSRDVTGNTIYF.

This chain links TRBV6-5 with TRBJ1-2; possibly TRBD1 for D (6 bases). Germline values: CDR1 MNHEY, CDR2 SVGAGI. V was pared by 7 bases and J by 0 bases, with 15 bases between. The CDR3 runs to 15 residues. The CDR3 DNA reads as TGTGCCAGCACCCCCACCGGACAGACTAACTATGGCTACACCTTC. This gives the protein CASTPTGQTNYGYTF.

The V and J genes are TRBV27 and TRBJ1-1, with a possible D match to TRBD1 (6 bases). Germline-derived CDR1 and CDR2 are MNHEY and SMNVEV (reference sequence). This CDR3 spans 14 amino acids. The V gene lost 3 bases and the J gene lost 1 base, with 9 bases spanning the gap. This CDR3 is CASSFGRGNTEAFF. The CDR3 nucleotides read TGTGCCAGCAGTTTCGGCAGGGGGAACACTGAAGCTTTCTTT.

The chain carries TRBV19 and TRBJ1-5; D is uncertain. Germline V gene lookup returns CDR1 LNHDA and CDR2 SQIVND (reference sequence). The CDR3 loop spans 14 amino acids. V lost 6 bases and J lost 0, with 9 bases in between. The CDR3 DNA follows: TGTGCCAGTAGCGCGGGTGGTAGCAATCAGCCCCAGCATTTT. It is translated as CASSAGGSNQPQHF.

V usage is TRBV5-1 and J usage is TRBJ1-2; a weak D match, TRBD1 (5 bases). Germline loops: CDR1 SGHRS, CDR2 YFSETQ. V lost 0 bases and J 1 base, leaving 13 bases between the germline ends. This CDR3 comprises 16 residues. As DNA, the CDR3 is TGCGCCAGCAGCTTGGGGCAGGGAGGTTTTAACTATGGCTACACCTTC. The encoded protein is CASSLGQGGFNYGYTF.